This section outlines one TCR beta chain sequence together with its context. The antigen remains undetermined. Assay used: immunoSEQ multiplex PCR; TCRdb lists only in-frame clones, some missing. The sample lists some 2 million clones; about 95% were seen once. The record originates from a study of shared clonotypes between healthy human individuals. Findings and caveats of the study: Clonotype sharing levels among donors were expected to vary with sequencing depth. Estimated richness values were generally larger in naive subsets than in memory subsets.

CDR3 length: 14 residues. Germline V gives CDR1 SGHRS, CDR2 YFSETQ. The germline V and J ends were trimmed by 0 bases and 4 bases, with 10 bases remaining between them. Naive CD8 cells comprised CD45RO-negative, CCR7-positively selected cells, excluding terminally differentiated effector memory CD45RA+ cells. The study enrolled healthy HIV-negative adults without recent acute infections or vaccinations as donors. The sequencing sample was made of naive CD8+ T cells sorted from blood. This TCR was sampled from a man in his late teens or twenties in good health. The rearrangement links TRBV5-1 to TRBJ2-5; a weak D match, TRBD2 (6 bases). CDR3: CASSLGGLLETQYF. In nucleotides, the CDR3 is TGCGCCAGCAGCTTGGGCGGACTACTAGAGACCCAGTACTTC. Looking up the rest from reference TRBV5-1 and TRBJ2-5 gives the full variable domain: KAGVTQTPRYLIKTRGQQVTLSCSPISGHRSVSWYQQTPGQGLQFLFEYFSETQRNKGNFPGRFSGRQFSNSRSEMNVSTLELGDSALYLCASSLGGLLETQYFGPGTRLLVL.